This T cell receptor beta chain was observed in a study of regulatory T cells in long-lasting Graves disease. Time point given: newly diagnosed GD, antithyroid drugs for less than 3 months. The TCR library was made from RNA extracted from PBMCs. Building of the TCR beta libraries involved iRepertoire HTBI primers and Arm-PCR of CDR3 regions. One entry per CDR3 protein, called by TCRdb with MiXCR from the multiplex PCR reads. The sample shows around 420,000 distinct CDR3 sequences, about 16% of them seen only once. The germline V and J ends were trimmed by 4 bases and 6 bases, with 15 bases remaining between them. This CDR3 is built from 14 residues. The germline gives CDR1 MGHRA, CDR2 YSYEKL. This clonotype was counted ten times or more.

The chain uses TRBV4-1 and TRBJ1-1; D may be TRBD1 (5 bases). Sequenced here: peripheral blood mononuclear cells (PBMCs), sampled at new diagnosis, from a patient treated with antithyroid drugs. The receptor was isolated from a female donor with Graves disease. For the CDR3, the DNA is TGCGCCAGCAGCCTCAGACAGTTTCCTGCTGAAGCTTTCTTT. Translated, it gives CASSLRQFPAEAFF.